This T cell receptor beta chain was retrieved from a study of T cells in Graves' hyperthyroidism and ophthalmopathy. This CDR3 spans 12 amino acids. The V gene's germline CDR1 is DFQATT and CDR2 SNEGSKA (reference sequence). V was cut by 5 bases and J by 3 bases, with 10 bases left in between. Inclusion characteristics of ophthalmopathy patients comprised a Clinical Activity Score of at least 3, a NOSPECS grade of at least 4, and duration under 3 months. Clinical symptoms, serum thyroxine, TRAb, thyroid ultrasound and orbital computed tomography informed diagnoses. PBMCs were obtained from about 9.9 ml fresh peripheral blood. Points from the study as a whole: Ophthalmopathy and stable hyperthyroidism were told apart by a 13 V-J model.

Regarding this clonotype: Its antigen is not identified. A read error may be the cause here, since a much bigger clone is one base away.

The investigators amplified TCR beta CDR3 regions from RNA transcripts. TCR CDR3 underwent first-round RT-PCR with the HTBI primer set. TCRdb ran MiXCR on the multiplex PCR reads and lists one entry per CDR3 protein. This table holds around 300,000 distinct CDR3 sequences, roughly 18% found once. The genes are TRBV20-1 and TRBJ1-1; no clear D. Sequencing used blood. This sequence originates from a man over 45 with Graves' ophthalmopathy. The DNA for the CDR3 is TGCAGTGCTGCTCACGTGGACACTGAAGCTTTCTTT. It translates to CSAAHVDTEAFF.